The present TCR beta chain was sequenced within a study of post-analysis software for immune sequencing data. Study outcomes and limitations: Four to six TRBV segments, including TRBV5-6, TRBV5-1 and TRBV20-1, were more frequent in patients than controls.

This clonotype was detected ten times or more. Its antigen is not identified. Unique molecular identifiers were carried by the TCR beta cDNA libraries. TCRdb processed the PCR reads anew with MiXCR; each CDR3 protein has one entry. The profile shows about 200,000 distinct CDR3 sequences, approximately 29% of them singletons. V was pared by 1 base and J by 0 bases, with 14 bases between. CDR3 length: 17 amino acids. Germline-derived CDR1 and CDR2 are SGDLS and YYNGEE. The material sequenced was blood. V is TRBV9 and J is TRBJ2-1; tentatively, D is TRBD2 (6 bases). This clonotype was obtained from a girl under 18 with multiple sclerosis. This chain's CDR3 is CASSVSDWRDSYNEQFF. The DNA for the CDR3 is TGTGCCAGCAGCGTAAGCGATTGGAGGGACTCCTACAATGAGCAGTTCTTC. Supplemented by reference TRBV9 and TRBJ2-1, the full variable domain reads DSGVTQTPKHLITATGQRVTLRCSPRSGDLSVYWYQQSLDQGLQFLIQYYNGEERAKGNILERFSAQQFPDLHSELNLSSLELGDSALYFCASSVSDWRDSYNEQFFGPGTRLTVL.